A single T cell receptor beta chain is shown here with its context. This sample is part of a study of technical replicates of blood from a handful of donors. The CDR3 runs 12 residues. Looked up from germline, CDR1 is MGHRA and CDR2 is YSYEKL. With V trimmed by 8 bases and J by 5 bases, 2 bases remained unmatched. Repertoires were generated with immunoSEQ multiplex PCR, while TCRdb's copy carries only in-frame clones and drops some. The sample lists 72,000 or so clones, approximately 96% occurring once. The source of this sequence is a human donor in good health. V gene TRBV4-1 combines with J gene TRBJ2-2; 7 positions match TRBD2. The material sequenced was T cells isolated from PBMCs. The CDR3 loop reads CASGGETGELFF. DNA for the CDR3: TGCGCCAGCGGGGGGGAAACCGGGGAGCTGTTTTTT.